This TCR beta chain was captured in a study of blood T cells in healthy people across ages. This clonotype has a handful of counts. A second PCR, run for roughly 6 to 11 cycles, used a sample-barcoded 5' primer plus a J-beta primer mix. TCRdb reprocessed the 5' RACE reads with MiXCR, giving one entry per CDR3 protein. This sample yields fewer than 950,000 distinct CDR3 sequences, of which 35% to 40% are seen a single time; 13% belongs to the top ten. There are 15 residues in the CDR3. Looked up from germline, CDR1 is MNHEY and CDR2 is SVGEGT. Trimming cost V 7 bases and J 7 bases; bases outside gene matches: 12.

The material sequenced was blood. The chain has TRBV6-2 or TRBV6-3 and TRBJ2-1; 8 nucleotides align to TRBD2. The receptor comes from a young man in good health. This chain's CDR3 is CASTPGTSALNEQFF. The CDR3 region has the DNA TGTGCCAGCACCCCTGGGACTAGTGCGCTGAATGAGCAGTTCTTC.